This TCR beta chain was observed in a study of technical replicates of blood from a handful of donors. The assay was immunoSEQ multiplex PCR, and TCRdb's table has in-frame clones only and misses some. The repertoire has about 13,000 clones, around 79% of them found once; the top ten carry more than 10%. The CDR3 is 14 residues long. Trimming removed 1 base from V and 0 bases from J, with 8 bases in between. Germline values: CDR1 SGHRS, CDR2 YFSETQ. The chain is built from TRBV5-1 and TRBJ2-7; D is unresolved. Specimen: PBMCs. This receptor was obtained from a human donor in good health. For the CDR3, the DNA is TGCGCCAGCAGCTTGTTTGGCATCTCCTACGAGCAGTACTTC. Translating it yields CASSLFGISYEQYF.